This passage covers 18 T cell receptor beta chains from one sample sequenced in a study of blood T cells in healthy people across ages. A second PCR, run for roughly 7 to 12 cycles, used a sample-barcoded 5' primer plus a J-beta primer mix. TCRdb reprocessed the 5' RACE reads with MiXCR, giving one entry per CDR3 protein. This sample carries 1.8 million or so distinct CDR3 sequences, around 42% of them seen once, and the ten largest clones take roughly 24%. The specimen was blood. All receptors derive from a human donor in good health.

V usage is TRBV29-1 and J usage is TRBJ2-1; D is perhaps TRBD1 (5 bases). This CDR3 spans 13 amino acids. Trimming left V 5 bases short and J 10 bases short, with 18 bases between. Per germline, CDR1 SQVTM and CDR2 ANQGSEA. For the CDR3, the DNA is TGCAGCGTTTTAGGACACACGAAGGGCGAGCAGTTCTTC. The encoded protein is CSVLGHTKGEQFF.

V gene TRBV6-5 combines with J gene TRBJ1-2; D remains unclear. Trimming left V 3 bases short and J 8 bases short, with 10 bases between. CDR3 length: 12 residues. CDR1 and CDR2 (germline): MNHEY, SVGAGI. The DNA of the CDR3 is TGTGCCAGCAGTTATTATGGGGTGGGCTACACCTTC. It translates to CASSYYGVGYTF.

The chain couples TRBV4-1 to TRBJ2-1; TRBD2 is a possible D gene (6 bases). The CDR3 covers 15 residues. Trimming cost V 0 bases and J 9 bases, with 15 bases left between them. Germline CDR1 reads MGHRA; CDR2 reads YSYEKL. DNA of the CDR3: TGCGCCAGCAGCCAAGATTGGAGTAGCGGCGGTGAGCAGTTCTTC. As protein: CASSQDWSSGGEQFF.

The chain combines TRBV4-3 with TRBJ2-5; a weak D match, TRBD2 (6 bases). The CDR3 totals 14 residues. Germline values: CDR1 LGHNA, CDR2 YSLEER. V lost 5 bases and J 11 bases, leaving 21 bases between the germline ends. The CDR3 DNA reads TGCGCCAGCAGCGGACAAACAACGCCGGGAGAGCAGTACTTC. This sequence encodes CASSGQTTPGEQYF.

This clonotype came up once. The V and J genes are TRBV18 and TRBJ1-2; D not certain. Germline CDR1 KGHSH, CDR2 LQKENI. The CDR3 is made up of 13 amino acids. The V and J ends lost 6 bases and 4 bases respectively, with 12 bases between them. The CDR3 loop is CASSPMGVYGYTF. The CDR3 bases are TGTGCCAGCTCCCCGATGGGTGTCTATGGCTACACCTTC.

The chain carries TRBV29-1 and TRBJ2-1; 10 bases are a match to TRBD2. CDR1 and CDR2 from the germline V gene are SQVTM and ANQGSEA. This CDR3 has 16 amino acids. Germline trimming cut 4 bases from V and 4 bases from J; bases unmatched to any gene: 10. CDR3 nucleotides: TGCAGCGTTGTCCCTAGCGGGGGCCCTCGTTACAATGAGCAGTTCTTC. This codes for CSVVPSGGPRYNEQFF.

The chain uses TRBV14 and TRBJ2-7; D remains unclear. CDR1 SGHDN and CDR2 FVKESK come from the germline V gene. The V and J ends lost 3 bases and 0 bases respectively, with 12 bases between them. This CDR3 is 15 amino acids long. The CDR3 loop is CASSQWLSSSYEQYF. The CDR3 bases are TGTGCCAGCAGCCAGTGGCTATCGAGCTCCTACGAGCAGTACTTC.

Turning to this clonotype: A junction boundary mismatches the germline segment, possibly from a read error. The chain uses TRBV5-1 and TRBJ2-4, with D possibly called TRBD1 or TRBD2 (6 bases each). Germline V CDR1 and CDR2: SGHRS, YFSETQ. The CDR3 totals 15 residues. This CDR3 is CASSGGTMTKNIRYF. The CDR3 nucleotides are TGCGCCAGCAGCGGGGGGACAATGACCAAAAACATTCGGTACTTC.

Turning to this clonotype: Germline and junction disagree at one end, which may indicate a read error. V is TRBV5-1 and J is TRBJ2-1, with TRBD2 identical over 7 bases. This CDR3 is built from 18 residues. Germline V gene sequence: CDR1 SGHRS, CDR2 YFSETQ. CDR3 nucleotides: TGCGCCAGCAGCTTTGGTTCTAGCGGCGGCGGCTCCCACAATGAGCAGTTCTTC. It encodes CASSFGSSGGGSHNEQFF.

The chain combines TRBV5-1 with TRBJ2-7, with TRBD1 matching over 10 bases. Trimming removed 0 bases from V and 7 bases from J; junction bases left unmatched: 7. Germline lookup yields CDR1 SGHRS and CDR2 YFSETQ. CDR3 length: 15 amino acids. CDR3 nucleotide sequence: TGCGCCAGCAGCTTGGCGGGACAGGGGAAGGGGGAGCAGTACTTC. Amino acid sequence: CASSLAGQGKGEQYF.

This clonotype was picked up a small number of times. V is TRBV20-1 and J is TRBJ2-7; D might be TRBD1 (5 bases). CDR3 size: 14 residues. Germline assignment: CDR1 DFQATT and CDR2 SNEGSKA (reference sequence). Trimming cost V 0 bases and J 3 bases, with 12 bases left between them. CDR3 DNA sequence: TGCAGTGCTAGAGATCTATCAGGGATCTACGAGCAGTACTTC. This gives the protein CSARDLSGIYEQYF.

This clonotype occurred a few times. The rearrangement joins TRBV5-1 to TRBJ2-3; D gene ambiguous. This CDR3 is built from 14 residues. CDR1 and CDR2 (germline): SGHRS, YFSETQ. Trimming stripped 2 bases from V and 2 bases from J, with 9 bases between. The CDR3 reads CASSFYNPTDTQYF. CDR3 nucleotides: TGCGCCAGCAGCTTCTATAATCCCACAGATACGCAGTATTTT.

The V gene is TRBV4-2, the J gene TRBJ1-2; D gene uncertain. Germline assignment: CDR1 LGHNA and CDR2 YNFKEQ. Trimming removed 4 bases at V and 5 bases at J, with 20 bases between. The CDR3 has 16 amino acids. CDR3 sequence (DNA): TGTGCCAGCAGCCCGGCAGGAGTACAGAATGATTATGGCTACACCTTC. Encoded protein: CASSPAGVQNDYGYTF.

This clonotype came up a few times. The DNA of the CDR3 is TGTGCCAGCAGCTTCGTCGACAGCAGCACAGATACGCAGTATTTT. Protein: CASSFVDSSTDTQYF. This chain joins TRBV7-8 and TRBJ2-3; a possible D gene is TRBD1 (5 bases). CDR1 is SGHVS and CDR2 is FQNEAQ in the germline V gene. Trimming took off 3 bases at V and 0 bases at J, with 10 bases between the two ends. This CDR3 is 15 amino acids long.

This clonotype was found once. The V call is TRBV6-1, the J call TRBJ1-1; 8 bases align to TRBD1. Germline CDR1 and CDR2: MNHNS and SASEGT. After removal of 3 bases from V and 3 bases from J, the junction contained 6 bases not matched to a gene. This CDR3 region has 15 residues. This CDR3 reads CASSERTGWDTEAFF. DNA of the CDR3: TGTGCCAGCAGTGAGCGGACAGGGTGGGACACTGAAGCTTTCTTT.

The CDR3 sequence: CASSHSDRASLVDGYTF. The DNA for the CDR3 is TGCGCCAGCAGCCATTCTGACCGGGCCTCCCTGGTGGATGGCTACACCTTC. This chain links TRBV4-1 with TRBJ1-2; D call uncertain. V was cut by 3 bases and J by 6 bases, with 23 bases left in between. CDR1 and CDR2 from the germline V gene are MGHRA and YSYEKL. The CDR3 extends over 17 amino acids.

Note on this clonotype: A much larger clone differs by one base, so this may be a read error. The chain is built from TRBV29-1 and TRBJ2-1; maybe TRBD2 (7 bases). The assigned J gene may be wrong: the sequence end matches TRBJ2-7 better. The CDR3 covers 14 residues. Germline-derived CDR1 and CDR2 are SQVTM and ANQGSEA. CDR3 loop: CSGGRGLSNNEQYF. DNA of the CDR3: TGCAGCGGTGGGCGGGGGCTAAGCAACAATGAGCAGTACTTC.

V is TRBV28 and J is TRBJ1-2, with D unresolved. Trimming cost V 6 bases and J 2 bases, with 10 bases left between them. The CDR3 is 13 residues long. Germline values: CDR1 MDHEN, CDR2 SYDVKM. This CDR3 reads CASSRRRNYGYTF. For the CDR3, the DNA is TGTGCCAGCAGCCGTAGACGGAACTATGGCTACACCTTC.